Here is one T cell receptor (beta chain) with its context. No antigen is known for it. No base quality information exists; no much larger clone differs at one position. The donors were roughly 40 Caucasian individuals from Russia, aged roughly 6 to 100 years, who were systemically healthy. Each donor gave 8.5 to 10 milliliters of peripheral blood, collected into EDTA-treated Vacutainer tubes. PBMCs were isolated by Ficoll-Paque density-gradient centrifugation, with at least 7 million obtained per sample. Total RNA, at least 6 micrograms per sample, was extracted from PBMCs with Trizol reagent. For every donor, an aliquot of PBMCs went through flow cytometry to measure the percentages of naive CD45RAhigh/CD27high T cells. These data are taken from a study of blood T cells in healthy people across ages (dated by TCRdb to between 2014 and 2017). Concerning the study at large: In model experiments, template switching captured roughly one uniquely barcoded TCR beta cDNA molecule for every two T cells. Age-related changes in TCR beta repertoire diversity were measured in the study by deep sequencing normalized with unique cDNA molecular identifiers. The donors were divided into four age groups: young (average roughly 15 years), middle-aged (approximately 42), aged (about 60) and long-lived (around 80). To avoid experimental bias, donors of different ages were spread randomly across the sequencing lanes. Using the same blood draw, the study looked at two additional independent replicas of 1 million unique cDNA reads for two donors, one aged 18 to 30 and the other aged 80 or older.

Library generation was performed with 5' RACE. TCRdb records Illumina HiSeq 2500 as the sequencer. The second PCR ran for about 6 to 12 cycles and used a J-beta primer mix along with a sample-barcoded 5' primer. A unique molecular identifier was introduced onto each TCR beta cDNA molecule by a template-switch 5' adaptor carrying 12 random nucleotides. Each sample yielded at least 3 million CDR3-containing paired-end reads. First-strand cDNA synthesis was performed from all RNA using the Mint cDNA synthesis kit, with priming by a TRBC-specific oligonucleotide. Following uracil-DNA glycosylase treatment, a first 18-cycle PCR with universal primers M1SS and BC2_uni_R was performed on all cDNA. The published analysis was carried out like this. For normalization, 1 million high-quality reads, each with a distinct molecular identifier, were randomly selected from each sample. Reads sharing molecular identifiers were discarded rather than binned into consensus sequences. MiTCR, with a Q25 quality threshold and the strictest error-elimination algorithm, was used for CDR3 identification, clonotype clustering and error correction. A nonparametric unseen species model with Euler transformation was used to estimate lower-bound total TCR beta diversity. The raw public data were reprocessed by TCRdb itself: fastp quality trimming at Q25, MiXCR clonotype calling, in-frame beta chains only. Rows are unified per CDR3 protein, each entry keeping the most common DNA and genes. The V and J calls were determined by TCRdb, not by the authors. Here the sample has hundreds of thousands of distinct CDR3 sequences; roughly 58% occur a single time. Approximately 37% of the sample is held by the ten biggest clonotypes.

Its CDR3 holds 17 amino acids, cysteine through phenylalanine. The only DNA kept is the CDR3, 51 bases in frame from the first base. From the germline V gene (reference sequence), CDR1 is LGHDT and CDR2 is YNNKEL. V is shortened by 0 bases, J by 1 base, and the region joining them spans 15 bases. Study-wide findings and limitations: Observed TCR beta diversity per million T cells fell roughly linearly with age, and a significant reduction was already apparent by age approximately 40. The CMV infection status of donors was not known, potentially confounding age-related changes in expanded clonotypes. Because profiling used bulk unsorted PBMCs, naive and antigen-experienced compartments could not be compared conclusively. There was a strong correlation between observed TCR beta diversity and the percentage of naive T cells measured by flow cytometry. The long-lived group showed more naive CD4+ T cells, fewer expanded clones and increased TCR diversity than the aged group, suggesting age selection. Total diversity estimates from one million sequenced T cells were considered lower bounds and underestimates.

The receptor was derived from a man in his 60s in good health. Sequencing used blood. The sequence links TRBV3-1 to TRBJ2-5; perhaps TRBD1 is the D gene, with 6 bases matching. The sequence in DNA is TGTGCCAGCAGCCAAGATGGAACAGGGCCTTTCCAAGAGACCCAGTACTTC. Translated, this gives CASSQDGTGPFQETQYF.